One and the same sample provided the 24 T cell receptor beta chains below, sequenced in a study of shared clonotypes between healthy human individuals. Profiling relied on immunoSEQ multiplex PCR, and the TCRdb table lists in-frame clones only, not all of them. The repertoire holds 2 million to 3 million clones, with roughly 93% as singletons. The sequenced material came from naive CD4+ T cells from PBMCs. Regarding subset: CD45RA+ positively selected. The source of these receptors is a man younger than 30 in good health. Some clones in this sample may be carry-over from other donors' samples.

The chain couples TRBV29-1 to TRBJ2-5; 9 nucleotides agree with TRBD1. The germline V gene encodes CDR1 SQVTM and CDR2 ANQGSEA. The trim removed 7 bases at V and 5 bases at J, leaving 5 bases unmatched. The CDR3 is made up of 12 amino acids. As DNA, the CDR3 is TGCAGCGCCAGGACAGGGGTTGAGACCCAGTACTTC. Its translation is CSARTGVETQYF. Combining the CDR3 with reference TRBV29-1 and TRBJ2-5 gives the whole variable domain SAVISQKPSRDICQRGTSLTIQCQVDSQVTMMFWYRQQPGQSLTLIATANQGSEATYESGFVIDKFPISRPNLTFSTLTVSNMSPEDSSIYLCSARTGVETQYFGPGTRLLVL.

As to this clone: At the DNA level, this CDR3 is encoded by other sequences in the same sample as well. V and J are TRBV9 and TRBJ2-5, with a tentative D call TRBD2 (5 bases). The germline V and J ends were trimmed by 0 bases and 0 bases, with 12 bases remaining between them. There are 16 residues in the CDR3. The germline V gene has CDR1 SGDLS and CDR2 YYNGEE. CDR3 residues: CASSVGSSGNQETQYF. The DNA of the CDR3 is TGTGCCAGCAGCGTAGGATCCAGCGGTAACCAAGAGACCCAGTACTTC.

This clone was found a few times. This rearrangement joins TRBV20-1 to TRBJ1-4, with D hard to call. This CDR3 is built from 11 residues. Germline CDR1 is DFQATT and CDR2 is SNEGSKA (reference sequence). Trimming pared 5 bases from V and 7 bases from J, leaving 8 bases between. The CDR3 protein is CSAANSEKLFF. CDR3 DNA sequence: TGCAGTGCTGCAAATTCTGAAAAACTGTTTTTT.

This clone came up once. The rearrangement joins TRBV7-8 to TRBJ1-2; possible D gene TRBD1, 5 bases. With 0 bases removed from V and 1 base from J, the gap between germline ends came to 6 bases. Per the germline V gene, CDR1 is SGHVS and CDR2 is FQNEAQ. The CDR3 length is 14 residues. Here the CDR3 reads CASSLAGHNYGYTF. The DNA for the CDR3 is TGTGCCAGCAGCTTAGCAGGACATAACTATGGCTACACCTTC. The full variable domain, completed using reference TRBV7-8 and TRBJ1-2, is GAGVSQSPRYKVAKRGQDVALRCDPISGHVSLFWYQQALGQGPEFLTYFQNEAQLDKSGLPSDRFFAERPEGSVSTLKIQRTQQEDSAVYLCASSLAGHNYGYTFGSGTRLTVV.

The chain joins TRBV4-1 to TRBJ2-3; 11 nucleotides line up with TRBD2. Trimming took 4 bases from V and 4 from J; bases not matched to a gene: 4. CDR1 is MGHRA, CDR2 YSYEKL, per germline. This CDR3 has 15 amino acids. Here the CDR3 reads CASSRKLAGADTQYF. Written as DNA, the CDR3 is TGCGCCAGCAGCCGGAAACTAGCGGGAGCAGATACGCAGTATTTT.

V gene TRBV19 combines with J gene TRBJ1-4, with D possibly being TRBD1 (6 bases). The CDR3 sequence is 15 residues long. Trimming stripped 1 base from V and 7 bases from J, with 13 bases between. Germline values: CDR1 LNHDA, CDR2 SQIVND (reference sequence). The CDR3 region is CASSIAAGAGEKLFF. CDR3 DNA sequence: TGTGCCAGTAGTATAGCCGCAGGGGCGGGTGAAAAACTGTTTTTT.

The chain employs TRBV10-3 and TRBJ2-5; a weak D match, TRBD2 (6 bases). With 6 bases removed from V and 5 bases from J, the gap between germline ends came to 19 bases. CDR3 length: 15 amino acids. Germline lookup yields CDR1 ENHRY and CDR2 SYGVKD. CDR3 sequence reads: CAIREHGAGMETQYF. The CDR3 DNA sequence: TGTGCCATCAGAGAGCACGGGGCGGGGATGGAGACCCAGTACTTC.

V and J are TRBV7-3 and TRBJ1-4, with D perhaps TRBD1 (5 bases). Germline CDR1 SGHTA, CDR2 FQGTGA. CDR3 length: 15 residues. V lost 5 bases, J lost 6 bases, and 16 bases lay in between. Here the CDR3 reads CASSAKGLPDEKLFF. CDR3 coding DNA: TGTGCCAGCAGCGCAAAGGGACTGCCCGATGAAAAACTGTTTTTT.

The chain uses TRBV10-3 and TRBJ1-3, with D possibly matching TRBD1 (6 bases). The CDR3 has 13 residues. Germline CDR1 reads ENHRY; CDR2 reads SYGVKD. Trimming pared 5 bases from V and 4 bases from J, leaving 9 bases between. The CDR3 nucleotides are TGTGCCATCAGTAGGGACATAGGAAACACCATATATTTT. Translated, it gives CAISRDIGNTIYF.

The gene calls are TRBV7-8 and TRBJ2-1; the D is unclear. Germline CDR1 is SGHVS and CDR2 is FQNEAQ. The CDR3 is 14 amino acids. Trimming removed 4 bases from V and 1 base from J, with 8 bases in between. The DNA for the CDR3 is TGTGCCAGCAGCTACAGAGGATCCTACAATGAGCAGTTCTTC. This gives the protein CASSYRGSYNEQFF.

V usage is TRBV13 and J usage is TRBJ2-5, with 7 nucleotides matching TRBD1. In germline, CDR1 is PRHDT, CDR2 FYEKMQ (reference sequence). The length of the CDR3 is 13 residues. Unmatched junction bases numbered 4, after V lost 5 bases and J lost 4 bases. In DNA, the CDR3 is TGTGCCAGCAGCAATGACAGGGCAGAGACCCAGTACTTC. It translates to CASSNDRAETQYF. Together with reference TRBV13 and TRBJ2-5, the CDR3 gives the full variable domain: AAGVIQSPRHLIKEKRETATLKCYPIPRHDTVYWYQQGPGQDPQFLISFYEKMQSDKGSIPDRFSAQQFSDYHSELNMSSLELGDSALYFCASSNDRAETQYFGPGTRLLVL.

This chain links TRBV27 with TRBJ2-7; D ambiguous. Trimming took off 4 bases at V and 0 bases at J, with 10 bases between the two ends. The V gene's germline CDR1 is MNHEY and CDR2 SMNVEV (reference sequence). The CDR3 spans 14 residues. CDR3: CASSSSSSSYEQYF. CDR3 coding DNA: TGTGCCAGCAGTTCCAGTAGCAGCTCCTACGAGCAGTACTTC.

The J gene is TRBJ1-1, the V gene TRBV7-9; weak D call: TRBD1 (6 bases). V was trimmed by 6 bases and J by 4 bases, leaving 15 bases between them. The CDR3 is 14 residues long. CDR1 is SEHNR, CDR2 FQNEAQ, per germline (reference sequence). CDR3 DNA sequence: TGTGCCAGCAGGGGAAGGACAGCCATCACTGAAGCTTTCTTT. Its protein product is CASRGRTAITEAFF.

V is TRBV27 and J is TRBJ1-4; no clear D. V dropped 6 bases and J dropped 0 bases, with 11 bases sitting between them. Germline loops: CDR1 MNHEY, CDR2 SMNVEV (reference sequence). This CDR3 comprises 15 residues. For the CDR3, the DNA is TGTGCCAGCAGCCGTAAAAGTGCAACTAATGAAAAACTGTTTTTT. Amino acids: CASSRKSATNEKLFF. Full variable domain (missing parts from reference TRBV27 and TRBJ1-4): EAQVTQNPRYLITVTGKKLTVTCSQNMNHEYMSWYRQDPGLGLRQIYYSMNVEVTDKGDVPEGYKVSRKEKRNFPLILESPSPNQTSLYFCASSRKSATNEKLFFGSGTQLSVL.

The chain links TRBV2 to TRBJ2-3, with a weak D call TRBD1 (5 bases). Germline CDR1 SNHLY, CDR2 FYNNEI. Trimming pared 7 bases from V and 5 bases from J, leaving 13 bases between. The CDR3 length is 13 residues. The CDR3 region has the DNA TGTGCCAGCAATCTCGTCCAGGGAGATACGCAGTATTTT. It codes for CASNLVQGDTQYF.

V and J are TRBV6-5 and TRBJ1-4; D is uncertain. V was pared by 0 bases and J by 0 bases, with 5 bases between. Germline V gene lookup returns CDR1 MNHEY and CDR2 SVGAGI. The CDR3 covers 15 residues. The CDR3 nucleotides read TGTGCCAGCAGTTACTCAACTGCAACTAATGAAAAACTGTTTTTT. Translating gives CASSYSTATNEKLFF.

The CDR3 sequence is CASSTRQANYGYTF. As DNA, the CDR3 is TGTGCCAGCAGCACTAGACAGGCGAACTATGGCTACACCTTC. The chain combines TRBV5-4 with TRBJ1-2; perhaps TRBD1 as D (6 bases). Looked up from germline, CDR1 is SGHNT and CDR2 is YYREEE (reference sequence). Trimming removed 4 bases from V and 2 bases from J, with 12 bases in between. The CDR3 has 14 amino acids.

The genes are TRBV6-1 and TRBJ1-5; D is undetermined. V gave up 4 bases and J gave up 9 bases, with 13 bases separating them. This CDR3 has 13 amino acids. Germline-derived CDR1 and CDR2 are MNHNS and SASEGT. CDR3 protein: CASSADTPRPQHF. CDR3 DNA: TGTGCCAGCAGTGCTGACACCCCCAGGCCCCAGCATTTT.

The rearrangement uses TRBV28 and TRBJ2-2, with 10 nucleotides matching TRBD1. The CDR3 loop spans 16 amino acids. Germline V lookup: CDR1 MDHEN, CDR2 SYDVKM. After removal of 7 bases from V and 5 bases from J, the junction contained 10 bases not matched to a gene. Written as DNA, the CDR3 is TGTGCCAGCACATCCGTTGGGACAGGGGTTACCGGGGAGCTGTTTTTT. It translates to CASTSVGTGVTGELFF. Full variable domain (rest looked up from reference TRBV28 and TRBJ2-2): DVKVTQSSRYLVKRTGEKVFLECVQDMDHENMFWYRQDPGLGLRLIYFSYDVKMKEKGDIPEGYSVSREKKERFSLILESASTNQTSMYLCASTSVGTGVTGELFFGEGSRLTVL.

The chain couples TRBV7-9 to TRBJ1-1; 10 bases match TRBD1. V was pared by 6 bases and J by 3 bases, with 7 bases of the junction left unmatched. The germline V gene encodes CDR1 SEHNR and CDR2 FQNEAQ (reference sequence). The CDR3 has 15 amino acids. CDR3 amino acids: CASRAGTGAYTEAFF. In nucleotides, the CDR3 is TGTGCCAGCAGAGCCGGGACAGGGGCCTACACTGAAGCTTTCTTT.

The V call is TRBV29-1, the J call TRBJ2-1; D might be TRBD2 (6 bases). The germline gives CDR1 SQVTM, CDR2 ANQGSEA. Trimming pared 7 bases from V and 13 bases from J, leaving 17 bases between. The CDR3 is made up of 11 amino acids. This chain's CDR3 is CSARRGAGQFF. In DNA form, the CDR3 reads TGCAGCGCCCGGCGCGGGGCTGGACAGTTCTTC.

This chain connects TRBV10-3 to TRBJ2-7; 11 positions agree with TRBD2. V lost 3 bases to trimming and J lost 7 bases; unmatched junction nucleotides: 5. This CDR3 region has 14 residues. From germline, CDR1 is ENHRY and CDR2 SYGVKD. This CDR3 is CAISDVAGGWEQYF. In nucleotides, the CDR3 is TGTGCCATCAGTGATGTAGCGGGAGGGTGGGAGCAGTACTTC.

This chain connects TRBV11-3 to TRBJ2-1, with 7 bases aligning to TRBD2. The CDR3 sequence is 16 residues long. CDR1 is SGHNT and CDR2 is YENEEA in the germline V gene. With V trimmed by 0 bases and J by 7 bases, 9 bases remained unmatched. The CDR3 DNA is TGTGCCAGCAGCTTAGAGTCAGCGGGAAGGAGGAATGAGCAGTTCTTC. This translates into CASSLESAGRRNEQFF.

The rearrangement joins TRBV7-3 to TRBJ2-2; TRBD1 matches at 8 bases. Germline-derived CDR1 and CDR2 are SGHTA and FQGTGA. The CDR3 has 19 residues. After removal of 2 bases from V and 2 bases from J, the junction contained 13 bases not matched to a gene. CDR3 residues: CASSLRAGTGPSNTGELFF. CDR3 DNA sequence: TGTGCCAGCAGCTTACGGGCCGGGACAGGCCCCTCTAACACCGGGGAGCTGTTTTTT.